This TCR beta chain comes out of a study of shared clonotypes between healthy human individuals. Study in general: CD8 memory received one plate per donor, CD8 naive two, CD4 memory three and CD4 naive three.

Germline lookup yields CDR1 MDHEN and CDR2 SYDVKM. V was clipped by 5 bases and J by 2 bases, with 11 bases between them. This CDR3 contains 14 residues. Libraries were prepared by immunoSEQ multiplex PCR; TCRdb keeps only in-frame clonotypes and omits some of them. The sample lists approximately 100,000 clones; about 67% were seen once. Every donor, a Caucasian adult, lived in Nashville, Tennessee. General study findings and limits: Approximately 5% of naive CD4 clonotypes were shared across a handful of donors.

Turning to this clone: No antigen is known for it.

What was sequenced was memory CD8+ T cells sorted from blood. Subset given: CD45RO+ cells pooled with CCR7-negative TemRA cells. This clonotype originated in a woman between 25 and 40 years old in good health. The V and J genes are TRBV28 and TRBJ2-3; maybe TRBD1 (5 bases). Here the CDR3 reads CASSTDSLTDTQYF. In DNA, the CDR3 is TGTGCCAGCAGTACTGACAGCCTCACAGATACGCAGTATTTT.